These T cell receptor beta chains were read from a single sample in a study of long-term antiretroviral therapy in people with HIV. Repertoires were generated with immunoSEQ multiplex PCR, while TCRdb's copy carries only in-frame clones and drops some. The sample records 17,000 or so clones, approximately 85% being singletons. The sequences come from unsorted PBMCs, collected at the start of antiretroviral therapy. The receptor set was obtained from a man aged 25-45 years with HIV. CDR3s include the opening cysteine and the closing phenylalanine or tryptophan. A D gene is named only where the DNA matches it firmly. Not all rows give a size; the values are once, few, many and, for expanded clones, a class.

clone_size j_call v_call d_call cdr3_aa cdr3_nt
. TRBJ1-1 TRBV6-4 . CASSGHPNTEAFF TGTGCCAGCTCGGGACACCCGAACACTGAAGCTTTCTTT
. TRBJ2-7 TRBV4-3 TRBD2 CASSQGSSGLGYEQYF TGCGCCAGCAGCCAAGGCTCTAGCGGCTTGGGGTACGAGCAGTACTTC
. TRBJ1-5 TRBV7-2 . CASSATGYSNQPQHF TGTGCCAGCAGCGCAACAGGGTATAGCAATCAGCCCCAGCATTTT
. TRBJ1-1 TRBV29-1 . CSVDGQRDTEAFF TGCAGCGTTGATGGACAGAGGGACACTGAAGCTTTCTTT
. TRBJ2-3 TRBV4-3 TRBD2 CASSQVSTSGSWLGDTQYF TGCGCCAGCAGCCAAGTATCGACAAGCGGGAGTTGGCTGGGGGATACGCAGTATTTT
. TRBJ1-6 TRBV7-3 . CASSLLENSPLHF TGTGCCAGCAGCTTACTAGAGAATTCACCCCTCCACTTT
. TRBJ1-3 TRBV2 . CASSEDRWGPGSGNTIYF TGTGCCAGCAGTGAAGATCGGTGGGGCCCGGGCTCTGGAAACACCATATATTTT
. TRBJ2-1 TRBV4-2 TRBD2 CASSQDGQRGGEQFF TGTGCCAGCAGCCAAGACGGTCAGCGGGGGGGAGAGCAGTTCTTC
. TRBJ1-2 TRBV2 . CASSEAQAEEPANYGYTF TGTGCCAGCAGTGAAGCGCAGGCAGAGGAACCAGCTAACTATGGCTACACCTTC
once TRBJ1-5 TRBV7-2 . CASSFGGGDSNQPQHF TGTGCCAGCAGCTTTGGGGGAGGGGATAGCAATCAGCCCCAGCATTTT
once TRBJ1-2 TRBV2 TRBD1 CASRGGQGRGYGYTF TGTGCCAGCAGGGGCGGACAGGGGAGGGGGTATGGCTACACCTTC
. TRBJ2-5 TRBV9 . CASSVVGGETQYF TGTGCCAGCAGCGTAGTCGGTGGGGAGACCCAGTACTTC
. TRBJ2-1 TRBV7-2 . CASSFRNYNEQFF TGTGCCAGCAGCTTCCGTAACTACAATGAGCAGTTCTTC
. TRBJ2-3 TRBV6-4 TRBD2 CASSDAAGGSTDTQYF TGTGCCAGCAGTGACGCGGCGGGAGGCAGCACAGATACGCAGTATTTT
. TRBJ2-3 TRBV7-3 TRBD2 CASSLRGPSGFSTDTQYF TGTGCCAGCAGCTTAAGAGGTCCTAGCGGGTTCTCCACAGATACGCAGTATTTT
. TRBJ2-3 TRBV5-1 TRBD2 CASSLYEGGLTDTQYF TGCGCCAGCAGCTTGTATGAGGGAGGGCTGACAGATACGCAGTATTTT
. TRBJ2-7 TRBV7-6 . CASSPPTSYEQYF TGTGCCAGCAGCCCCCCGACCTCCTACGAGCAGTACTTC
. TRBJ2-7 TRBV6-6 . CASRGGASGYEQYF TGTGCCAGCAGGGGGGGGGCGAGTGGGTACGAGCAGTACTTC
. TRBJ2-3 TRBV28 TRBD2 CASSSGRGGTLLSHTQYF TGTGCCAGCAGCTCGGGGAGGGGAGGGACCCTACTCAGCCATACGCAGTATTTT
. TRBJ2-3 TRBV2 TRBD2 CASSGPRTSGITDTQYF TGTGCCAGCAGTGGGCCCCGGACTAGCGGGATCACAGATACGCAGTATTTT
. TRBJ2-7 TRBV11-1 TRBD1 CASSLARDRGYEQYF TGTGCCAGCAGCTTAGCACGGGACAGGGGGTACGAGCAGTACTTC
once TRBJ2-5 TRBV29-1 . CSVDEETQYF TGCAGCGTTGATGAGGAGACCCAGTACTTC
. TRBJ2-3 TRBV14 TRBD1 CASSQENTGVFQYGTDTQYF TGTGCCAGCAGCCAGGAGAATACAGGGGTGTTTCAGTATGGCACAGATACGCAGTATTTT
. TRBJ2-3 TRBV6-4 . CASSVRRDTDTQYF TGTGCCAGCAGTGTCCGGCGGGACACAGATACGCAGTATTTT
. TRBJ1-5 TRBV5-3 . CARSRTRAQHF TGTGCCAGAAGCCGAACCAGGGCCCAGCATTTT
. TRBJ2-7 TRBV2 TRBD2 CASSEKLAGGNPYEQYF TGTGCCAGCAGTGAAAAGCTAGCGGGAGGGAACCCCTACGAGCAGTACTTC
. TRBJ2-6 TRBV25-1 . CASRDSSGANVLTF TGTGCCAGCAGGGACTCCTCTGGGGCCAACGTCCTGACTTTC
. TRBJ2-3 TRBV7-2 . CASSFHGDTQYF TGTGCCAGCAGCTTTCACGGGGATACGCAGTATTTT
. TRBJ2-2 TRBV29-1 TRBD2 CSVLGLATNTGELFF TGCAGCGTCCTAGGACTAGCGACGAACACCGGGGAGCTGTTTTTT
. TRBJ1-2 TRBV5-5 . CASSLAPGNYGYTF TGTGCCAGCAGCTTGGCCCCAGGCAACTATGGCTACACCTTC
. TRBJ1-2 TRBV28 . CASSREPGVHGYTF TGTGCCAGCAGTCGAGAGCCAGGGGTCCATGGCTACACCTTC
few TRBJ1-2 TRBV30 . CAWSGGGPYGYTF TGTGCCTGGAGTGGGGGCGGACCGTATGGCTACACCTTC
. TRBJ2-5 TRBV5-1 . CASSLRTTSQETQYF TGCGCCAGCAGCTTGAGGACTACCTCGCAAGAGACCCAGTACTTC
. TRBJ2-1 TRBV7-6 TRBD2 CASSRSGIASYEQFF TGTGCCAGCAGCCGCAGCGGGATAGCTTCCTATGAGCAGTTCTTC
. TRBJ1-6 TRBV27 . CASSSNSPLHF TGTGCCAGCAGTTCGAATTCACCCCTCCACTTT
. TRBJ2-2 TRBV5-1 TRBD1 CASRRTGVRTGELFF TGCGCCAGCAGGCGGACAGGGGTGCGCACCGGGGAGCTGTTTTTT
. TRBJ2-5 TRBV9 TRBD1 CASSLGQGRPLQETQYF TGTGCCAGCAGCCTGGGACAGGGAAGGCCCCTCCAAGAGACCCAGTACTTC
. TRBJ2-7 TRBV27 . CASSLGGYEQYF TGTGCCAGCAGCCTTGGGGGCTACGAGCAGTACTTC
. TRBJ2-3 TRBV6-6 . CASQIGVDTQYF TGTGCCAGCCAGATAGGAGTTGATACGCAGTATTTT
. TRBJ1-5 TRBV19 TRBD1 CASKFLSDRGPGQRQHF TGTGCCAGTAAGTTCCTATCGGACAGGGGGCCGGGGCAGCGCCAGCATTTT
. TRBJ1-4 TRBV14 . CASSQDREKLFF TGTGCCAGCAGCCAAGATAGAGAAAAGCTGTTTTTT
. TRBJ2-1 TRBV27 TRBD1 CASGDRAYNEQFF TGTGCCAGCGGGGACAGGGCCTACAATGAGCAGTTCTTC
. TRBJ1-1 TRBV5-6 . CASSLLGGSSPEAFF TGTGCCAGCAGCCTACTGGGGGGCTCTTCCCCTGAAGCTTTCTTT
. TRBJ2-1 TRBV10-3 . CAISEAATSYNEQFF TGTGCCATCAGTGAGGCGGCCACCTCCTACAATGAGCAGTTCTTC
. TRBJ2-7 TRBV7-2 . CASSLKGGALSYEQYF TGTGCCAGCAGCTTAAAGGGGGGGGCGCTTTCCTACGAGCAGTACTTC
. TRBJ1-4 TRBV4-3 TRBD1 CASSQDWTGINEKLFF TGCGCCAGCAGCCAAGATTGGACAGGGATTAATGAAAAACTGTTTTTT